This T cell receptor beta chain was identified during a study of T cells expressing NK-cell markers. Study findings and constraints: Of the CD8+ T cells in about 6 donors, about 1.0-7.0% belonged to dominant NKG2C+ clonotypes.

TCRdb derives one entry per CDR3 protein from the 5' RACE reads, leaving out DNA. There are roughly 280,000 distinct CDR3 sequences in the sample, with around 0.37% held by the top ten. For this clonotype: What it binds is unknown.

From germline, CDR1 is SGHAT and CDR2 FQNNGV. This CDR3 has 18 amino acids. This TCR was recovered from a man aged 18 to 30 in good health. V gene TRBV11-2 combines with J gene TRBJ2-3; the D call from TCRdb, TRBD1, cannot be confirmed without DNA. The material sequenced was blood T cells: a sorted CD56 or NKG2C T cell subset, CD4+ or CD8+ T cells, or bulk PBMC T cells (not recorded which). The CDR3: CASSSPFHYRERTDTQYF.